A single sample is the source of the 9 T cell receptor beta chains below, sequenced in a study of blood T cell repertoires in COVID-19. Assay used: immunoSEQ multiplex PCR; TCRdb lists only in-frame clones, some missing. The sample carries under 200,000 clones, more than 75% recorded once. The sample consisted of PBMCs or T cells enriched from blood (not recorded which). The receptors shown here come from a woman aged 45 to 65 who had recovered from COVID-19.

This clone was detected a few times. In DNA form, the CDR3 reads TGTGCCAGCAACAGCTACACTGAAGCTTTCTTT. Its protein is CASNSYTEAFF. This rearrangement joins TRBV2 to TRBJ1-1; D is unresolved. This CDR3 is built from 11 residues. V was trimmed by 7 bases and J by 3 bases, leaving 6 bases between them. Germline CDR1 reads SNHLY; CDR2 reads FYNNEI.

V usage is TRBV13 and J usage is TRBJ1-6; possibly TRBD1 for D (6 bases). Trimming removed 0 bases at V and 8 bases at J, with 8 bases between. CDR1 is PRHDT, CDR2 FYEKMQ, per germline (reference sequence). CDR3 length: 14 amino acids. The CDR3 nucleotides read TGTGCCAGCAGCTTAGGACAGGGCTATTCACCCCTCCACTTT. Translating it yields CASSLGQGYSPLHF. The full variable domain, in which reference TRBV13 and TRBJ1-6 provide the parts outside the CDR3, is AAGVIQSPRHLIKEKRETATLKCYPIPRHDTVYWYQQGPGQDPQFLISFYEKMQSDKGSIPDRFSAQQFSDYHSELNMSSLELGDSALYFCASSLGQGYSPLHFGNGTRLTVT.

The CDR3 loop is CASENQDNYEQYF. CDR3 DNA sequence: TGTGCCAGCGAAAATCAGGACAATTACGAGCAGTACTTC. The chain employs TRBV11-3 and TRBJ2-7, with a weak D call TRBD1 (5 bases). Trimming cost V 8 bases and J 4 bases, with 15 bases left between them. Germline V gene lookup returns CDR1 SGHNT and CDR2 YENEEA. The CDR3 has 13 amino acids.

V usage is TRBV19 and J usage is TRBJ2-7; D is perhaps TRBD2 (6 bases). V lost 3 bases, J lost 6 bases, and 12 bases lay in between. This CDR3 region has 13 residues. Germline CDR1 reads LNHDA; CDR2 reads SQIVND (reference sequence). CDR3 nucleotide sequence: TGTGCCAGTAGTATGGCGGACTATAGCGAGCAGTACTTC. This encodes CASSMADYSEQYF.

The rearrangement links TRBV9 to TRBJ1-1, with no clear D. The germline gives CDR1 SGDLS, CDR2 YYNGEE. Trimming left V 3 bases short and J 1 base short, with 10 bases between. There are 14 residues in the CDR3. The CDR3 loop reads CASSAVSGNTEAFF. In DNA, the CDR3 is TGTGCCAGCAGCGCCGTATCAGGGAACACTGAAGCTTTCTTT.

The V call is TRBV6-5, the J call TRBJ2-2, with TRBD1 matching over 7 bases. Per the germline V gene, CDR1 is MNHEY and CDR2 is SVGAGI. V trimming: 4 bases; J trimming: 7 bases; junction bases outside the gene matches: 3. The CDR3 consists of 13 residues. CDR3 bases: TGTGCCAGCAGTTTCGGACAGGTCGGGGAGCTGTTTTTT. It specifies CASSFGQVGELFF.

CDR3 region: CASSPLMAGEQYF. CDR3 sequence (DNA): TGTGCCAGCAGCCCCTTAATGGCAGGCGAGCAGTACTTC. The chain links TRBV27 to TRBJ2-7; no definite D call. CDR3 length: 13 amino acids. Per the germline V gene, CDR1 is MNHEY and CDR2 is SMNVEV (reference sequence). Trimming removed 6 bases at V and 6 bases at J, with 15 bases between.

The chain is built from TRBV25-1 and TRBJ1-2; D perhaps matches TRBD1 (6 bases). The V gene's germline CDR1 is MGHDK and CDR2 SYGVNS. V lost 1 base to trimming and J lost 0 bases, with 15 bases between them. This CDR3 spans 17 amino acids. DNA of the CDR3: TGTGCCAGCAGTGAATTCTGGGGGCAGGGGTCTAACTATGGCTACACCTTC. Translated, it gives CASSEFWGQGSNYGYTF.

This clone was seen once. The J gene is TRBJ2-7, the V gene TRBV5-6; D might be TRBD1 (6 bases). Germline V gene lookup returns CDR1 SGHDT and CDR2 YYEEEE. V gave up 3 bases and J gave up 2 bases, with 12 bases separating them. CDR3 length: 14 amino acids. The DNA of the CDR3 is TGTGCCAGCAGCTCTGTAACAGGGACCTACGAGCAGTACTTC. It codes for CASSSVTGTYEQYF.